This TCR beta chain was identified in a study of Ad26.COV2.S vaccination and SARS-CoV-2 variants. Treatment specified: over 15 received Ad26.COV2.S at low or high dose, single or two shots; about 5 received placebo; per-sample allocation not given. The investigators took samples on day 63 after the first vaccine or placebo injection. Trimming took 4 bases from V and 0 from J, leaving 13 bases between them. The CDR3 consists of 15 residues. Germline V gene lookup returns CDR1 SGHDT and CDR2 YYEEEE. This clone came up once. Measured with immunoSEQ multiplex PCR; TCRdb has only the in-frame clones, and not every one. The sample has about 240,000 clones; around 89% are singletons.

The sequencing used peripheral blood, collected in a trial of Ad26.COV2.S vaccine versus placebo. The sequence came from a person between 18 and 59 years old who received the Ad26.COV2.S COVID-19 vaccine or a placebo. The chain carries TRBV5-6 and TRBJ1-1; D may be TRBD1 (5 bases). In DNA, the CDR3 is TGTGCCAGCAGCCGGGGGGTCCTGGTGAACACTGAAGCTTTCTTT. Protein: CASSRGVLVNTEAFF.